This TCR beta chain was captured in a study of T-cell reconstitution after alpha-beta-depleted transplantation in children. This sample's TCRbeta library carried unique molecular identifier barcodes. One entry per CDR3 protein results from TCRdb running MiXCR on the PCR reads. Of about 200,000 distinct CDR3 sequences listed, less than 15% are singletons. This clonotype was seen many times. The TCR was taken from a human donor who donated a stem cell graft to a child with acute lymphoblastic leukemia. The source was PBMCs from the stem cell graft donor, collected from the stem cell graft.

CDR3 DNA: TGTGCCAGCAGCCCGACCGGACGGCTGAACTATGGCTACACCTTC. Translating it yields CASSPTGRLNYGYTF. The chain joins TRBV7-2 to TRBJ1-2; D is ambiguous. Trimming took off 5 bases at V and 2 bases at J, with 15 bases between the two ends. The CDR3 spans 15 residues. Germline V gene data show CDR1 as SGHTA and CDR2 as FQGNSA. The whole variable domain, filled in from reference TRBV7-2 and TRBJ1-2, reads GAGVSQSPSNKVTEKGKDVELRCDPISGHTALYWYRQSLGQGLEFLIYFQGNSAPDKSGLPSDRFSAERTGGSVSTLTIQRTQQEDSAVYLCASSPTGRLNYGYTFGSGTRLTVV.